Listed below are T cell receptor beta chains from one sample, sequenced in a study of cytomegalovirus exposure and HLA in healthy donors. Generated by immunoSEQ multiplex PCR, the TCRdb table keeps only in-frame clones and is missing some. Of approximately 280,000 clones listed, 85% to 90% are singletons. The source material was PBMCs. The receptors shown here come from a woman under 30 in good health and CMV-seronegative. CDR3s include the opening cysteine and the closing phenylalanine or tryptophan. The D gene is left open where the match is weak. A clone size is listed for some rows: how often the clone was seen (once, few, many), or a class if it is expanded.

clone_size: -; j_call: TRBJ2-2; d_call: -; v_call: TRBV5-4; cdr3_nt: TGTGCCAGCAGCCCCGAACAGGGTTCGAACACCGGGGAGCTGTTTTTT; cdr3_aa: CASSPEQGSNTGELFF
clone_size: -; j_call: TRBJ2-7; d_call: -; v_call: TRBV30; cdr3_nt: TGTGCCTGGCGGGATCCCTACGAGCAGTACTTC; cdr3_aa: CAWRDPYEQYF
clone_size: -; j_call: TRBJ2-7; d_call: -; v_call: TRBV5-1; cdr3_nt: TGCGCCAGCAGCTTGTTACGGGCAGGGTCCTACGAGCAGTACTTC; cdr3_aa: CASSLLRAGSYEQYF
clone_size: few; j_call: TRBJ1-6; d_call: -; v_call: TRBV15; cdr3_nt: TGTGCCACCAGCAGAGCGCAGGGCTTTGGGAATTCACCCCTCCACTTT; cdr3_aa: CATSRAQGFGNSPLHF
clone_size: -; j_call: TRBJ2-5; d_call: -; v_call: TRBV6-5; cdr3_nt: TGTGCCAGCAGTTATATGGTGGGGCTGGAGACCCAGTACTTC; cdr3_aa: CASSYMVGLETQYF
clone_size: -; j_call: TRBJ2-4; d_call: -; v_call: TRBV27; cdr3_nt: TGTGCCAGCAGCATCTCAGGGTATGGCAAAAACATTCAGTACTTC; cdr3_aa: CASSISGYGKNIQYF
clone_size: -; j_call: TRBJ2-7; d_call: TRBD1; v_call: TRBV18; cdr3_nt: TGTGCCAGCTCACCACGACAGGGGCCCTCCTACGAGCAGTACTTC; cdr3_aa: CASSPRQGPSYEQYF
clone_size: -; j_call: TRBJ1-5; d_call: TRBD1; v_call: TRBV19; cdr3_nt: TGTGCCAGTAGTCACGGGACAGGGGCGATGGGTAGCAATCAGCCCCAGCATTTT; cdr3_aa: CASSHGTGAMGSNQPQHF
clone_size: -; j_call: TRBJ2-7; d_call: TRBD1; v_call: TRBV30; cdr3_nt: TGTGCCTGGAGTGCACCGAACGACAGGGGCTACGAGCAGTACTTC; cdr3_aa: CAWSAPNDRGYEQYF
clone_size: once; j_call: TRBJ1-2; d_call: -; v_call: TRBV5-1; cdr3_nt: TGCGCCAGCAGCTGGGGGCCTCCCGCTAACTATGGCTACACCTTC; cdr3_aa: CASSWGPPANYGYTF
clone_size: -; j_call: TRBJ2-1; d_call: TRBD2; v_call: TRBV27; cdr3_nt: TGTGCCAGCAGTTTTTATTTCGGGTTTAGCGGGGGGACCCCATACAATGAGCAGTTCTTC; cdr3_aa: CASSFYFGFSGGTPYNEQFF
clone_size: -; j_call: TRBJ2-3; d_call: -; v_call: TRBV6-1; cdr3_nt: TGTGCCAGCAGTGAAGGGGGCGGCGCAGATACGCAGTATTTT; cdr3_aa: CASSEGGGADTQYF
clone_size: few; j_call: TRBJ2-7; d_call: -; v_call: TRBV5-4; cdr3_nt: TGTGCCAGCAGCTCGCCAAAGACAAGTTCCCCCTACGAGCAGTACTTC; cdr3_aa: CASSSPKTSSPYEQYF
clone_size: -; j_call: TRBJ2-1; d_call: -; v_call: TRBV29-1; cdr3_nt: TGCAGCGTTGGCGGGACAGCCTCCTACAATGAGCAGTTCTTC; cdr3_aa: CSVGGTASYNEQFF
clone_size: -; j_call: TRBJ1-5; d_call: -; v_call: TRBV2; cdr3_nt: TGTGCCAGCAGTGCGGGCAGGGTGCCTCAGCCCCAGCATTTT; cdr3_aa: CASSAGRVPQPQHF
clone_size: -; j_call: TRBJ2-5; d_call: -; v_call: TRBV2; cdr3_nt: TGTGCCAGCAGTGAAGCTAGAGAGAAGCTAGAGACCCAGTACTTC; cdr3_aa: CASSEAREKLETQYF
clone_size: -; j_call: TRBJ1-5; d_call: -; v_call: TRBV5-4; cdr3_nt: TGTGCCAGCAGCTCTGGCTCGGGTCAGCCCCAGCATTTT; cdr3_aa: CASSSGSGQPQHF
clone_size: -; j_call: TRBJ1-4; d_call: -; v_call: TRBV4-2; cdr3_nt: TGTGCCAGCAGCCAAGAGGGAGGGGGTTCCAATGAAAAACTGTTTTTT; cdr3_aa: CASSQEGGGSNEKLFF
clone_size: -; j_call: TRBJ1-5; d_call: -; v_call: TRBV5-6; cdr3_nt: TGTGCCAGCAGCTTTTCCCAGGGGAATAGCAATCAGCCCCAGCATTTT; cdr3_aa: CASSFSQGNSNQPQHF
clone_size: -; j_call: TRBJ1-1; d_call: -; v_call: TRBV18; cdr3_nt: TGTGCCAGCTCGGAAGGGGAGAACACTGAAGCTTTCTTT; cdr3_aa: CASSEGENTEAFF
clone_size: -; j_call: TRBJ2-3; d_call: TRBD2; v_call: TRBV5-6; cdr3_nt: TGTGCCAGCAGCTGGGGACTAGCGGGGGAAAGCACAGATACGCAGTATTTT; cdr3_aa: CASSWGLAGESTDTQYF
clone_size: once; j_call: TRBJ2-5; d_call: TRBD2; v_call: TRBV4-2; cdr3_nt: TGTGCCAGCAGCCAAGATTGGGGACTAATAGAGACCCAGTACTTC; cdr3_aa: CASSQDWGLIETQYF
clone_size: -; j_call: TRBJ2-7; d_call: -; v_call: TRBV2; cdr3_nt: TGTGCCAGCAGGGTTCAGGGTTACGAGCAGTACTTC; cdr3_aa: CASRVQGYEQYF
clone_size: -; j_call: TRBJ1-2; d_call: -; v_call: TRBV7-9; cdr3_nt: TGTGCCAGCAGCTATATTGAAGCATCCCTCTATGGCTACACCTTC; cdr3_aa: CASSYIEASLYGYTF
clone_size: -; j_call: TRBJ1-2; d_call: -; v_call: TRBV2; cdr3_nt: TGTGCCCCCGCTGGCGGGGGCGAAGTTCATGGCTACACCTTC; cdr3_aa: CAPAGGGEVHGYTF
clone_size: few; j_call: TRBJ2-1; d_call: -; v_call: TRBV4-2; cdr3_nt: TGTGCCAGCAGCCGAGATGGGAGCGCGGGTTACAATGAGCAGTTCTTC; cdr3_aa: CASSRDGSAGYNEQFF
clone_size: -; j_call: TRBJ1-2; d_call: -; v_call: TRBV2; cdr3_nt: TGTGCCAGCAGTGAAGCGTTCAGGATTTACGGCTACACCTTC; cdr3_aa: CASSEAFRIYGYTF
clone_size: -; j_call: TRBJ1-3; d_call: TRBD1; v_call: TRBV5-1; cdr3_nt: TGCGCCAGCAGCTTACAGGGGCTTGACGGAAACACCATATATTTT; cdr3_aa: CASSLQGLDGNTIYF
clone_size: -; j_call: TRBJ2-5; d_call: -; v_call: TRBV7-2; cdr3_nt: TGTGCCAGCAGCTTAGGACTCCGCCAAGAGACCCAGTACTTC; cdr3_aa: CASSLGLRQETQYF
clone_size: -; j_call: TRBJ2-2; d_call: -; v_call: TRBV4-1; cdr3_nt: TGCGCCAGCAGCCAAGGCCCAGCCGGGGAGCTGTTTTTT; cdr3_aa: CASSQGPAGELFF
clone_size: once; j_call: TRBJ2-7; d_call: TRBD1; v_call: TRBV6-1; cdr3_nt: TGTGCCAGCAGTGACGACCCCGACAGGGCCTACGAGCAGTACTTC; cdr3_aa: CASSDDPDRAYEQYF
clone_size: -; j_call: TRBJ1-1; d_call: -; v_call: TRBV5-1; cdr3_nt: TGCGCCAGCAGCTTGGCCCTCGGGGTCACTGAAGCTTTCTTT; cdr3_aa: CASSLALGVTEAFF
clone_size: -; j_call: TRBJ2-1; d_call: -; v_call: TRBV19; cdr3_nt: TGTGCCAGTATCTCTCGAGGGGGCGGGGGGCCTTACAATGAGCAGTTCTTC; cdr3_aa: CASISRGGGGPYNEQFF
clone_size: -; j_call: TRBJ1-1; d_call: TRBD1; v_call: TRBV6-5; cdr3_nt: TGTGCCAGCAGTTACCGCCCGGCAGGGGGCACTGAAGCTTTCTTT; cdr3_aa: CASSYRPAGGTEAFF
clone_size: once; j_call: TRBJ1-1; d_call: -; v_call: TRBV5-5; cdr3_nt: TGTGCCAGCAGCTTGCTTAGCCTAATGAACACTGAAGCTTTCTTT; cdr3_aa: CASSLLSLMNTEAFF
clone_size: -; j_call: TRBJ1-3; d_call: -; v_call: TRBV21-1; cdr3_nt: TGTGCCAGCAGCAGACTACAGCGAGATCACTCTGGAAACACCATATATTTT; cdr3_aa: CASSRLQRDHSGNTIYF
clone_size: once; j_call: TRBJ1-1; d_call: TRBD1; v_call: TRBV2; cdr3_nt: TGTGCCAGCGGGACAGGCGTGAACACTGAAGCTTTCTTT; cdr3_aa: CASGTGVNTEAFF
clone_size: -; j_call: TRBJ1-2; d_call: TRBD1; v_call: TRBV6-1; cdr3_nt: TGTGCCAGCAGCGGATCCGGGACAGGGGATGGCTACACCTTC; cdr3_aa: CASSGSGTGDGYTF
clone_size: -; j_call: TRBJ2-6; d_call: TRBD1; v_call: TRBV10-3; cdr3_nt: TGTGCCATCAGCGCCCCGACAGGGTCTGGGGCCAACGTCCTGACTTTC; cdr3_aa: CAISAPTGSGANVLTF
clone_size: once; j_call: TRBJ1-6; d_call: -; v_call: TRBV14; cdr3_nt: TGTGCCAGCAGCCAAGATGACATAGGGAGCTCCTATAATTCACCCCTCCACTTT; cdr3_aa: CASSQDDIGSSYNSPLHF
clone_size: -; j_call: TRBJ1-2; d_call: -; v_call: TRBV5-4; cdr3_nt: TGTGCCAGCAGCCTCGAGGTTGCTAACTATGGCTACACCTTC; cdr3_aa: CASSLEVANYGYTF
clone_size: -; j_call: TRBJ2-7; d_call: -; v_call: TRBV5-1; cdr3_nt: TGCGCCAGCAGCTTGGGGCTGACCTACGAGCAGTACTTC; cdr3_aa: CASSLGLTYEQYF
clone_size: once; j_call: TRBJ2-5; d_call: -; v_call: TRBV12-5; cdr3_nt: TGTGCTAGTGGTTTGTCTCAAGAGACCCAGTACTTC; cdr3_aa: CASGLSQETQYF
clone_size: once; j_call: TRBJ2-7; d_call: TRBD1; v_call: TRBV5-6; cdr3_nt: TGTGCCAGCAGCGGGGGGACAGGGGGCGAGCAGTACTTC; cdr3_aa: CASSGGTGGEQYF
clone_size: once; j_call: TRBJ2-7; d_call: -; v_call: TRBV7-6; cdr3_nt: TGTGCCAGCAGCTTTAGGACAGACTCCTACGAGCAGTACTTC; cdr3_aa: CASSFRTDSYEQYF
clone_size: -; j_call: TRBJ2-1; d_call: -; v_call: TRBV7-2; cdr3_nt: TGTGCCAGCAGCTTACCCCTCCGGTACAATGAGCAGTTCTTC; cdr3_aa: CASSLPLRYNEQFF
clone_size: -; j_call: TRBJ1-1; d_call: -; v_call: TRBV6-5; cdr3_nt: TGTGCCAGCAGTTACTCTGGGGGGGTGAGCACTGAAGCTTTCTTT; cdr3_aa: CASSYSGGVSTEAFF
clone_size: -; j_call: TRBJ2-7; d_call: TRBD1; v_call: TRBV4-1; cdr3_nt: TGCGCCAGCAGCCCTGATAGGGGGCCCTACGAGCAGTACTTC; cdr3_aa: CASSPDRGPYEQYF
clone_size: -; j_call: TRBJ1-3; d_call: -; v_call: TRBV12-5; cdr3_nt: TGTGCTAGTGGTCCCGGACTGATCTCTGGAAACACCATATATTTT; cdr3_aa: CASGPGLISGNTIYF
clone_size: -; j_call: TRBJ2-3; d_call: -; v_call: TRBV7-3; cdr3_nt: TGTGCCAGCAGCTTAAAAGTCGGCAGGGATACGCAGTATTTT; cdr3_aa: CASSLKVGRDTQYF
clone_size: -; j_call: TRBJ2-7; d_call: TRBD1; v_call: TRBV2; cdr3_nt: TGTGCCAGCAGCTACGACAGGGCCTACGAGCAGTACTTC; cdr3_aa: CASSYDRAYEQYF
clone_size: -; j_call: TRBJ2-7; d_call: TRBD2; v_call: TRBV5-6; cdr3_nt: TGTGCCAGCAGCTTAGGCACAGCGGGGGGGCGCTACGAGCAGTACTTC; cdr3_aa: CASSLGTAGGRYEQYF
clone_size: -; j_call: TRBJ2-7; d_call: -; v_call: TRBV19; cdr3_nt: TGTGCCAGTAGTACCTCCCCGGACAGTAGCTACGAGCAGTACTTC; cdr3_aa: CASSTSPDSSYEQYF
clone_size: -; j_call: TRBJ2-1; d_call: TRBD1; v_call: TRBV6-4; cdr3_nt: TGTGCCAGCAGTGACGAACCGGGACAGGGAAGGGATGAGCAGTTCTTC; cdr3_aa: CASSDEPGQGRDEQFF
clone_size: once; j_call: TRBJ2-5; d_call: TRBD1; v_call: TRBV19; cdr3_nt: TGTGCCAGTAGTCCCGGACAGGGCGGGCAAGAGACCCAGTACTTC; cdr3_aa: CASSPGQGGQETQYF